This TCR beta chain was recorded in a study of CD8+ T cells in alopecia areata. Study-wide background: By percentage of affected scalp area, the severity of treated patients was scored. Study results and caveats: Under tofacitinib, fewer expanded CD8+ clones appeared among the top 100 scalp clones.

This CDR3 has 14 residues. Trimming took off 1 base at V and 4 bases at J, with 10 bases between the two ends. The germline gives CDR1 SGHTA, CDR2 FQGNSA. Following RNA extraction, reverse transcription yielded cDNA that acted as the sequencing template. Here immunoSEQ multiplex PCR was the method, and the copy in TCRdb shows in-frame clones only, minus some. This table has roughly 250,000 clones, approximately 60% appearing once. A word on this clone: Its antigen remains unknown.

Noted treatment: oral pan-JAK inhibitor, 5-10 mg twice daily. The receptor comes from a human donor with alopecia areata. Sample: CD4+ T cells sorted from blood, taken at week 52, from a patient treated with tofacitinib. The chain has TRBV7-2 and TRBJ2-5; the D is unclear. The CDR3 DNA reads as TGTGCCAGCAGCTTAGGCCCTTTAAGAGAGACCCAGTACTTC. It codes for CASSLGPLRETQYF.